The subject of this entry is one T cell receptor (beta chain). The target antigen is unknown. This may be a read error: a much more frequent sequence differs by one nucleotide. This sample was included in a study of read filtering for tumor transcriptome and immune sequencing. Findings and limits, study-wide: Roughly 80% of IR-seq clonotypes had a single read, yet these held 3.5% to 4.5% of reads.

CDR3 length equals 11 residues. Germline loops: CDR1 ENHRY, CDR2 SYGVKD. Molecular barcoded adaptors covering alpha/delta and beta/gamma chains were used on roughly 370 ng RNA. From the reads, TCRdb called clonotypes with MiXCR, one entry per CDR3 protein. The repertoire holds around 23,000 distinct CDR3 sequences, 20% to 25% seen once, with around 47% in the top ten. The chain is built from TRBV10-3 and TRBJ1-2; D perhaps matches TRBD1 (6 bases). Specimen: a population of CD138-negative cells sorted from bone marrow. The origin of this receptor is a donor aged 40 or over with multiple myeloma. This CDR3 reads CAVSEGDGYTF. CDR3 in DNA: TGTGCCGTCAGTGAGGGGGATGGCTACACCTTC.